This entry describes one T cell receptor (beta chain). Its matching antigen is unknown. The source of the sample is a study of T cells in Graves' hyperthyroidism and ophthalmopathy. Turning to the study itself: Specimen type is peripheral blood, collected at initial diagnosis prior to any treatment. Study-level findings and limits: Ophthalmopathy and stable hyperthyroidism were told apart by a 13 V-J model.

A patient was excluded if there was uncontrolled infection, other autoimmune disease, pregnancy or lactation. RNA transcripts provided the source from which TCR beta CDR3 regions were amplified. The HTBI primer set drove a first-round RT-PCR of the TCR CDR3. Using its own MiXCR run on the multiplex PCR reads, TCRdb lists one record per CDR3 protein. The table has 490,000 or so distinct CDR3 sequences, just under 20% seen once. The specimen was blood. The source is a man in his forties with Graves' ophthalmopathy.

CDR3 protein: CASSYRNLGSYNEQFF. The CDR3 nucleotides read TGTGCCAGCAGTTACCGGAATCTGGGCTCCTACAATGAGCAGTTCTTC. The chain employs TRBV6-5 and TRBJ2-1; no definite D call. Looked up from germline, CDR1 is MNHEY and CDR2 is SVGAGI. V was clipped by 2 bases and J by 0 bases, with 11 bases between them. This CDR3 contains 16 residues.